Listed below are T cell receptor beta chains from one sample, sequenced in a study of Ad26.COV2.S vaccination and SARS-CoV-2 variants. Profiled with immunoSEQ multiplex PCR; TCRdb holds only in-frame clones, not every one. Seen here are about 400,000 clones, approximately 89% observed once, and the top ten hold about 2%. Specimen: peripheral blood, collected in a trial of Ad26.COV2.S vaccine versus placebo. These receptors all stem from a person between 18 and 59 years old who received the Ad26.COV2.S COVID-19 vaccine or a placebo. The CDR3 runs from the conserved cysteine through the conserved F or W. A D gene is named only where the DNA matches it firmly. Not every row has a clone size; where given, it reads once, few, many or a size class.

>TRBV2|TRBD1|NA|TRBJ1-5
CASSEIQGSNQPQHF
TGTGCCAGCAGTGAAATACAGGGGTCTAATCAGCCCCAGCATTTT
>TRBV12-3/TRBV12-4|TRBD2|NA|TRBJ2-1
CASSPEGLKEQFF
TGTGCCAGCAGTCCGGAGGGACTAAAGGAGCAGTTCTTC
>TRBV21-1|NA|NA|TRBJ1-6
CASSKAAGEGGYNSPLHF
TGTGCCAGCAGCAAAGCGGCAGGGGAAGGGGGCTATAATTCACCCCTCCACTTT
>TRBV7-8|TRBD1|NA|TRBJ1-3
CASSPKGATNSGNTIYF
TGTGCCAGCAGCCCAAAGGGGGCGACCAACTCTGGAAACACCATATATTTT
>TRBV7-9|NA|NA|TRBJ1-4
CASSRQGAEKLFF
TGTGCCAGCAGCCGGCAGGGAGCCGAAAAACTGTTTTTT
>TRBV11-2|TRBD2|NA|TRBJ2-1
CASSFTGGHYNEQFF
TGTGCCAGCAGCTTTACGGGAGGGCATTATAATGAGCAGTTCTTC
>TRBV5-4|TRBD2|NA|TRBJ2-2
CASSLAGAAGELFF
TGTGCCAGCAGCCTGGCGGGAGCGGCCGGGGAGCTGTTTTTT
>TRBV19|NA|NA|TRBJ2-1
CASSRGTRGQFF
TGTGCCAGTAGTAGAGGGACACGGGGACAGTTCTTC
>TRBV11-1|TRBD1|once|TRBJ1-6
CASSPGQSPLHF
TGTGCCAGCAGCCCGGGACAGTCTCCCCTCCACTTT
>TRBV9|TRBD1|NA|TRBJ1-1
CASSLGTGRPYTEAFF
TGTGCCAGCAGCCTTGGGACAGGGAGGCCGTACACTGAAGCTTTCTTT
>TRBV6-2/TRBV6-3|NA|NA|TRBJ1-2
CASSYDGGGYTF
TGTGCCAGCAGTTACGACGGGGGTGGCTACACCTTC
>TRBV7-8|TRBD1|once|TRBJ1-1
CATSVRTGGWNTEAFF
TGTGCCACCTCAGTTCGGACAGGGGGATGGAACACTGAAGCTTTCTTT